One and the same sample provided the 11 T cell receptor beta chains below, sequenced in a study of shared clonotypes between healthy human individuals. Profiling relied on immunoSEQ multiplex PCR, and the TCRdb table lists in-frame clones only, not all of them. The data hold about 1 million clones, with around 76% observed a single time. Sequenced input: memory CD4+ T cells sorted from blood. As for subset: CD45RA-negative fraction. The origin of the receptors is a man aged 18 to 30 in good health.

In nucleotides, the CDR3 is TGTGCCAGCAGCCCCGGGCCGGGGACGAGCTCCTACAATGAGCAGTTCTTC. Amino acid sequence: CASSPGPGTSSYNEQFF. V usage is TRBV7-9 and J usage is TRBJ2-1; either TRBD1 or TRBD2 may fit D (5 bases each). The V end was cut by 5 bases, the J end by 0 bases, with 17 bases between. The germline V gene encodes CDR1 SEHNR and CDR2 FQNEAQ (reference sequence). The CDR3 covers 17 residues.

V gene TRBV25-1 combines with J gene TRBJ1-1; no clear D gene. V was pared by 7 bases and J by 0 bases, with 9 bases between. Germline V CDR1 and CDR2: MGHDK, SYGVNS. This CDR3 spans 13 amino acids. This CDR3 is CASTPGMNTEAFF. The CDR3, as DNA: TGTGCCAGCACACCAGGCATGAACACTGAAGCTTTCTTT.

In nucleotides, the CDR3 is TGTGCCAGCAGTACCGCACTACCCAACATTCAGTACTTC. It specifies CASSTALPNIQYF. The chain uses TRBV2 and TRBJ2-4; D call uncertain. Germline lookup yields CDR1 SNHLY and CDR2 FYNNEI. Trimming took 5 bases from V and 7 from J, leaving 12 bases between them. CDR3 size: 13 residues. Supplemented by reference TRBV2 and TRBJ2-4, the full variable domain reads EPEVTQTPSHQVTQMGQEVILRCVPISNHLYFYWYRQILGQKVEFLVSFYNNEISEKSEIFDDQFSVERPDGSNFTLKIRSTKLEDSAMYFCASSTALPNIQYFGAGTRLSVL.

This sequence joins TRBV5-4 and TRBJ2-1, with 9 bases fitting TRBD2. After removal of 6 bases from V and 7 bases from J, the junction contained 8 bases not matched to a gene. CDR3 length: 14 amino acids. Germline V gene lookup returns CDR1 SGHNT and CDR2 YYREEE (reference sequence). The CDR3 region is CASILSGGRNEQFF. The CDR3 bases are TGTGCCAGCATCCTGAGCGGGGGGAGGAATGAGCAGTTCTTC.

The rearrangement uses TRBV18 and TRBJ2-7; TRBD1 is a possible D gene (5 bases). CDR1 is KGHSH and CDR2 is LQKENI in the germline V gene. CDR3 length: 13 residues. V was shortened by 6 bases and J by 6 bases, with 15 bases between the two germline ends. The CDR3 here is CASSYSDTREQYF. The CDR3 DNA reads TGTGCCAGCTCTTACTCGGACACGCGCGAGCAGTACTTC.

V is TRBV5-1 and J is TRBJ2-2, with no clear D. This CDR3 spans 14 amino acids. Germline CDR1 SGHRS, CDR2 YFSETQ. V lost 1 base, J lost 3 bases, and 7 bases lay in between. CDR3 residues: CASSLFTDTGELFF. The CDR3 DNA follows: TGCGCCAGCAGCTTGTTTACGGACACCGGGGAGCTGTTTTTT.

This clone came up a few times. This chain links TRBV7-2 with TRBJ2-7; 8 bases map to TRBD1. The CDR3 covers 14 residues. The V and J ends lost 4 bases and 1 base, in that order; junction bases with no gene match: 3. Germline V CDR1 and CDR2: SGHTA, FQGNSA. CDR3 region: CASSSHRGSYEQYF. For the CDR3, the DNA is TGTGCCAGCAGCTCACACAGGGGGTCCTACGAGCAGTACTTC.

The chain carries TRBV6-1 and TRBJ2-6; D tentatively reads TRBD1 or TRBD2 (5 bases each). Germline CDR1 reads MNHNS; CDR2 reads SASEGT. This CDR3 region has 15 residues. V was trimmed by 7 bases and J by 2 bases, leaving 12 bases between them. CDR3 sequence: CASKLDRTGANVLTF. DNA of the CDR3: TGTGCCAGCAAACTAGACAGAACTGGGGCCAACGTCCTGACTTTC.

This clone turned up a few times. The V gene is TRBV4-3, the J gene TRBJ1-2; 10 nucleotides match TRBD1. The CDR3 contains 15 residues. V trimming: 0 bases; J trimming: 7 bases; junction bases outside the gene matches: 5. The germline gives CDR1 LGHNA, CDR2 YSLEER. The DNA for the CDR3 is TGCGCCAGCAGCCAAGAGCGGGACAGGGGAACTGGCTACACCTTC. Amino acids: CASSQERDRGTGYTF.

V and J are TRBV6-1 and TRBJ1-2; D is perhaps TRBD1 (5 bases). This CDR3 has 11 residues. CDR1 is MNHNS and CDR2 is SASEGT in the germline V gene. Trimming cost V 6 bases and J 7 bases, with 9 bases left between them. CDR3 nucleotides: TGTGCCAGCAGCGGGGCCATTGGCTACACCTTC. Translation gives CASSGAIGYTF.

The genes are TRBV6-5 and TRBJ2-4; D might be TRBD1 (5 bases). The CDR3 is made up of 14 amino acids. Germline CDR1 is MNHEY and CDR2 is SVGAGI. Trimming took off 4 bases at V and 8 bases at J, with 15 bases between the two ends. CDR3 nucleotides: TGTGCCAGCAGTTCGCAGGGTTTCGCGCACATTCAGTACTTC. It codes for CASSSQGFAHIQYF.